A single sample is the source of the 25 T cell receptor beta chains below, sequenced in a study of human T cells and chemical hapten exposure. Time point meaning: patch test 3, about 24 weeks after DPC sensitization. Treatment specified: therapeutic diphenylcyclopropenone sensitization with weekly scalp DPC. Via MiXCR, TCRdb re-called the RACE reads, giving one row per CDR3 protein. The sample has 62,000 or so distinct CDR3 sequences, 9.5% to 11% seen once. The sample here was whole blood, taken in connection with sensitization to the hapten diphenylcyclopropenone (DPC). Receptors were obtained from a woman between 25 and 40 years old with alopecia areata. Some clones in this sample may be carry-over from other donors' samples.

This clonotype appeared a few times. The V gene is TRBV30, the J gene TRBJ1-5, with 7 bases lining up with TRBD1. The junction had 2 bases not matched to a gene; V was cut back by 1 base and J by 5 bases. Per germline, CDR1 GTSNPN and CDR2 SVGIG (reference sequence). The CDR3 has 13 amino acids. The CDR3 nucleotides read TGTGCCTGGAGTGACAGGGGATATCAGCCCCAGCATTTT. Translation: CAWSDRGYQPQHF.

This clonotype has just a few counts. This chain connects TRBV7-2 to TRBJ2-1; D is ambiguous. Germline CDR1 reads SGHTA; CDR2 reads FQGNSA. Trimming removed 3 bases from V and 5 bases from J, with 8 bases in between. This CDR3 is 13 amino acids long. The CDR3 DNA reads TGTGCCAGCAGCTTTATGATCGACAATGAGCAGTTCTTC. Protein: CASSFMIDNEQFF.

V is TRBV7-2 and J is TRBJ1-4, with D tentatively TRBD1 (5 bases). From germline, CDR1 is SGHTA and CDR2 FQGNSA. The length of the CDR3 is 15 residues. The V end lost 2 bases, the J end lost 10 bases, and 17 bases lay between the germline ends. The CDR3 loop reads CASSLSGGTGGKLFF. The CDR3 nucleotides are TGTGCCAGCAGCTTATCCGGGGGGACGGGAGGAAAACTGTTTTTT.

Ten or more counts support this clonotype. V gene TRBV20-1 combines with J gene TRBJ2-2; TRBD1 aligns across 8 bases. Trimming removed 0 bases from V and 3 bases from J; junction bases left unmatched: 0. The germline gives CDR1 DFQATT, CDR2 SNEGSKA (reference sequence). The CDR3 extends over 14 amino acids. CDR3 bases: TGCAGTGCTAGAGAACAGGGGGACACCGGGGAGCTGTTTTTT. It encodes CSAREQGDTGELFF.

This clonotype was seen ten or more times. The chain recombines TRBV3-1 with TRBJ1-6, with TRBD1 as a possible D gene (6 bases). The CDR3 totals 15 residues. In germline, CDR1 is LGHDT, CDR2 YNNKEL (reference sequence). The ends were cut back, 0 bases at V and 11 bases at J, with 14 bases in the middle. CDR3 sequence: CASSQDGGPWAPLHF. Here the CDR3 DNA reads TGTGCCAGCAGCCAAGATGGGGGCCCTTGGGCACCCCTCCACTTT.

The chain is built from TRBV7-9 and TRBJ2-2, with D uncertain. There are 16 residues in the CDR3. The germline V gene encodes CDR1 SEHNR and CDR2 FQNEAQ (reference sequence). Deletions cut 1 base from V and 3 bases from J, with 12 bases between. CDR3 nucleotide sequence: TGTGCCAGCAGCTTAGTATGGAGAGTGCACACCGGGGAGCTGTTTTTT. This sequence encodes CASSLVWRVHTGELFF.

J is TRBJ2-1 and V is TRBV28; D is possibly TRBD1 (5 bases). CDR1 and CDR2 from the germline V gene are MDHEN and SYDVKM. CDR3 length: 16 amino acids. Trimming pared 5 bases from V and 3 bases from J, leaving 17 bases between. The CDR3 bases are TGTGCCAGCAGTCTGGCTCTGACAGAGGTCTACAATGAGCAGTTCTTC. Its translation is CASSLALTEVYNEQFF.

The genes are TRBV20-1 and TRBJ1-2; weak D call: TRBD1 (6 bases). This CDR3 is built from 14 residues. Germline CDR1 is DFQATT and CDR2 is SNEGSKA (reference sequence). The germline V and J ends were trimmed by 3 bases and 4 bases, with 15 bases remaining between them. The DNA of the CDR3 is TGCAGTGCTAGCCGACAGGCCATGGGCTATGGCTACACCTTC. Translation: CSASRQAMGYGYTF.

This clonotype occurred a few times. V usage is TRBV29-1 and J usage is TRBJ2-1; no definite D call. There are 12 residues in the CDR3. Trimming took 4 bases from V and 1 from J, leaving 5 bases between them. Germline values: CDR1 SQVTM, CDR2 ANQGSEA. The CDR3 bases are TGCAGCGTTGTTAGGTCCTACAATGAGCAGTTCTTC. It specifies CSVVRSYNEQFF.

The chain recombines TRBV5-1 with TRBJ1-1, with 8 positions matching TRBD1. CDR3 length: 14 amino acids. The V gene end was trimmed by 4 bases and the J gene end by 5 bases; junction bases not matched to a gene: 7. Germline lookup yields CDR1 SGHRS and CDR2 YFSETQ. In nucleotides, the CDR3 is TGCGCCAGCAGCCCACGACAGGGGAAGACTGAAGCTTTCTTT. Translated, it gives CASSPRQGKTEAFF.

The chain carries TRBV11-3 and TRBJ1-1, with 7 bases fitting TRBD1. Trimming at V came to 2 bases and at J to 5 bases, leaving 2 bases not matched to a gene. The CDR3 is made up of 13 amino acids. CDR1 and CDR2 (germline): SGHNT, YENEEA. CDR3 protein: CASSLTGVTEAFF. The CDR3 DNA is TGTGCCAGCAGCTTAACAGGGGTAACTGAAGCTTTCTTT.

J is TRBJ1-1 and V is TRBV29-1; D remains unclear. The length of the CDR3 is 10 residues. V lost 4 bases, J lost 4 bases, and 4 bases lay in between. Germline V gene lookup returns CDR1 SQVTM and CDR2 ANQGSEA. The CDR3 sequence is CSVVLTEAFF. Written as DNA, the CDR3 is TGCAGCGTTGTTCTCACTGAAGCTTTCTTT.

This sequence joins TRBV9 and TRBJ2-5, with 14 positions matching TRBD2. CDR3 length equals 16 residues. V was pared by 0 bases and J by 3 bases, with 1 base of the junction left unmatched. Germline CDR1 and CDR2: SGDLS and YYNGEE. CDR3 in amino acids: CASSVGLAGGEETQYF. Here the CDR3 DNA reads TGTGCCAGCAGCGTAGGACTAGCGGGAGGGGAAGAGACCCAGTACTTC.

This clonotype came up a few times. V and J are TRBV18 and TRBJ2-5; D call uncertain. Germline V gene sequence: CDR1 KGHSH, CDR2 LQKENI. V was cut by 3 bases and J by 5 bases, with 10 bases left in between. This CDR3 has 13 residues. The CDR3 DNA is TGTGCCAGCTCACCGGACGGTCCGGAGACCCAGTACTTC. It is translated as CASSPDGPETQYF.

This clonotype showed up many times. The chain couples TRBV20-1 to TRBJ2-1, with TRBD2 matching 10 bases. Germline CDR1 and CDR2: DFQATT and SNEGSKA (reference sequence). The V and J ends lost 3 bases and 4 bases, in that order; junction bases with no gene match: 3. This CDR3 is built from 14 residues. The CDR3 nucleotides read TGCAGTGCTAGGAGCGGGAGGGAATACAATGAGCAGTTCTTC. Amino acids: CSARSGREYNEQFF.

The V gene is TRBV4-3, the J gene TRBJ2-2; tentative D call: TRBD2 (5 bases). V lost 4 bases and J 4 bases, leaving 13 bases between the germline ends. Germline V gene data show CDR1 as LGHNA and CDR2 as YSLEER. CDR3 length equals 15 residues. The DNA for the CDR3 is TGCGCCAGCAGCCTGACGGAAGGGAGCACCGGGGAGCTGTTTTTT. This codes for CASSLTEGSTGELFF.

The chain recombines TRBV5-1 with TRBJ2-1; D is unresolved. Trimming shortened V by 0 bases and J by 4 bases, and 5 bases separated the two germline ends. Germline assignment: CDR1 SGHRS and CDR2 YFSETQ. This CDR3 has 13 residues. As DNA, the CDR3 is TGCGCCAGCAGCTTGGAACAGTACAATGAGCAGTTCTTC. Protein sequence: CASSLEQYNEQFF.

This clonotype has more than one count but fewer than ten. The chain recombines TRBV5-4 with TRBJ2-2; 7 bases are a match to TRBD1. This CDR3 is 15 amino acids long. Germline CDR1 reads SGHNT; CDR2 reads YYREEE (reference sequence). Unmatched junction bases numbered 5, after V lost 0 bases and J lost 6 bases. CDR3 in DNA: TGTGCCAGCAGCTTGGCCCGGACAGGCCCCGGGGAGCTGTTTTTT. It encodes CASSLARTGPGELFF.

This clonotype was recorded a few times. The chain couples TRBV29-1 to TRBJ1-1, with 7 bases matching TRBD1. The junction had 6 bases not matched to a gene; V was cut back by 6 bases and J by 2 bases. Looked up from germline, CDR1 is SQVTM and CDR2 is ANQGSEA. This CDR3 comprises 13 residues. Here the CDR3 reads CSVPGTVNTEAFF. DNA for the CDR3: TGCAGCGTCCCCGGGACAGTTAACACTGAAGCTTTCTTT. Combining the CDR3 with reference TRBV29-1 and TRBJ1-1 gives the whole variable domain SAVISQKPSRDICQRGTSLTIQCQVDSQVTMMFWYRQQPGQSLTLIATANQGSEATYESGFVIDKFPISRPNLTFSTLTVSNMSPEDSSIYLCSVPGTVNTEAFFGQGTRLTVV.

This clonotype was counted ten times or more. This rearrangement joins TRBV12-5 to TRBJ2-2; unclear D gene. Trimming took 6 bases from V and 5 from J, leaving 4 bases between them. Germline CDR1 is LGHNT and CDR2 is FRNRAP. The CDR3 runs to 11 residues. This CDR3 reads CASGGTGELFF. For the CDR3, the DNA is TGTGCTAGTGGCGGAACCGGGGAGCTGTTTTTT.

This clonotype was seen a few times. This chain connects TRBV6-2 or TRBV6-3 to TRBJ2-1, with 8 bases fitting TRBD2. V trimming: 5 bases; J trimming: 9 bases; junction bases outside the gene matches: 12. The germline gives CDR1 MNHEY, CDR2 SVGEGT. The CDR3 is 15 amino acids. The CDR3 loop is CASSLPGLDYGEQFF. As DNA, the CDR3 is TGTGCCAGCAGTCTTCCGGGACTAGATTATGGTGAGCAGTTCTTC.

This clonotype showed up many times. The chain recombines TRBV28 with TRBJ1-5; 7 bases fit TRBD1. This CDR3 spans 12 amino acids. V gave up 4 bases and J gave up 8 bases; unmatched junction bases: 2. Germline lookup yields CDR1 MDHEN and CDR2 SYDVKM. The chain's CDR3 is CASSSQGEPQHF. The DNA for the CDR3 is TGTGCCAGCAGTTCCCAGGGGGAGCCCCAGCATTTT. The entire variable domain, with the rest obtained from reference TRBV28 and TRBJ1-5, is as follows: DVKVTQSSRYLVKRTGEKVFLECVQDMDHENMFWYRQDPGLGLRLIYFSYDVKMKEKGDIPEGYSVSREKKERFSLILESASTNQTSMYLCASSSQGEPQHFGDGTRLSIL.

In this sample, this clonotype turned up a few times. V usage is TRBV7-9 and J usage is TRBJ2-2, with D possibly matching TRBD1 (5 bases). Per the germline V gene, CDR1 is SEHNR and CDR2 is FQNEAQ (reference sequence). This CDR3 region has 17 residues. V lost 5 bases to trimming and J lost 4 bases, with 20 bases between them. As DNA, the CDR3 is TGTGCCAGCAGCCAGCGCGGCCAGGGTGACGGCACCGGGGAGCTGTTTTTT. This encodes CASSQRGQGDGTGELFF.

This clonotype was detected ten times or more. This sequence joins TRBV19 and TRBJ1-1; 10 nucleotides align to TRBD1. Germline V gene lookup returns CDR1 LNHDA and CDR2 SQIVND (reference sequence). The CDR3 length is 17 residues. Trimming at V came to 6 bases and at J to 5 bases, leaving 15 bases not matched to a gene. Written as DNA, the CDR3 is TGTGCCAGTAGCCCACCCAAGACAGGGGGCGCAAGGACTGAAGCTTTCTTT. This translates into CASSPPKTGGARTEAFF. The full variable domain, with the rest looked up from reference TRBV19 and TRBJ1-1, is DGGITQSPKYLFRKEGQNVTLSCEQNLNHDAMYWYRQDPGQGLRLIYYSQIVNDFQKGDIAEGYSVSREKKESFPLTVTSAQKNPTAFYLCASSPPKTGGARTEAFFGQGTRLTVV.

This clonotype showed up just a few times. The chain uses TRBV28 and TRBJ1-2; D is uncertain. In germline, CDR1 is MDHEN, CDR2 SYDVKM. Trimming removed 3 bases at V and 4 bases at J, with 12 bases between. This CDR3 has 14 residues. Written as DNA, the CDR3 is TGTGCCAGCAGTTTGGATCTACCAGGCTATGGCTACACCTTC. Protein sequence: CASSLDLPGYGYTF.